This passage covers 19 T cell receptor beta chains from one sample sequenced in a study of read filtering for tumor transcriptome and immune sequencing. The library was built from around 380 ng RNA with molecular barcoded adaptors for alpha/delta and beta/gamma chains. Using its own MiXCR run on the reads, TCRdb lists one record per CDR3 protein. The table shows about 86,000 distinct CDR3 sequences, with 10% to 15% occurring only once. Specimen: a population of CD138-negative cells sorted from bone marrow. Every receptor here comes from a donor at least 40 years old with multiple myeloma.

This clonotype was seen only a few times. The chain employs TRBV7-2 and TRBJ2-6, with TRBD2 identical over 7 bases. The CDR3 runs 18 residues. Per germline, CDR1 SGHTA and CDR2 FQGNSA. The J segment lost 3 bases and the V segment lost 1 base, leaving 9 bases of the junction unmatched. The CDR3 loop reads CASSLGGGSASGANVLTF. The CDR3 bases are TGTGCCAGCAGCTTAGGAGGCGGGAGTGCGAGTGGGGCCAACGTCCTGACTTTC.

The chain couples TRBV5-1 to TRBJ2-7; a possible D gene is TRBD1 (6 bases). CDR3 length: 14 residues. CDR1 and CDR2 (germline): SGHRS, YFSETQ. The germline V and J ends were trimmed by 0 bases and 1 base, with 8 bases remaining between them. The CDR3 DNA follows: TGCGCCAGCAGCTTGGATGGACAGTCCTACGAGCAGTACTTC. Encoded protein: CASSLDGQSYEQYF.

This clonotype came up many times. The chain couples TRBV11-2 to TRBJ2-7; D perhaps matches TRBD1 (5 bases). The V and J ends lost 5 bases and 6 bases respectively, with 17 bases between them. This CDR3 has 14 amino acids. Germline CDR1 and CDR2: SGHAT and FQNNGV. CDR3 amino acids: CASSPQGTGGEQYF. The DNA for the CDR3 is TGTGCCAGCAGCCCCCAAGGAACAGGTGGCGAGCAGTACTTC.

For this clonotype: The junction departs from the called germline gene at one end, perhaps through a read error. This rearrangement joins TRBV4-1 to TRBJ2-1, with D possibly being TRBD1 (5 bases). CDR1 is MGHRA, CDR2 YSYEKL, per germline. The CDR3 is 14 amino acids. The CDR3 loop reads CASSPDSSYKEQFF. The CDR3 coding sequence is TGCGCCAGCAGCCCCGACAGCTCCTACAAGGAGCAGTTCTTC.

This clonotype was detected only a few times. A read error may produce the germline difference seen at one junction end. The rearrangement joins TRBV5-1 to TRBJ2-5; D unclear. This CDR3 comprises 13 residues. The V gene's germline CDR1 is SGHRS and CDR2 YFSETQ. CDR3 nucleotides: TGCGCCAGCAGCTTGGAATACCAAGGGACCCAGTACTTC. The encoded protein is CASSLEYQGTQYF.

This clonotype was seen a single time. This chain joins TRBV9 and TRBJ2-1; no clear D gene. The ends were cut back, 0 bases at V and 3 bases at J, with 4 bases in the middle. Per germline, CDR1 SGDLS and CDR2 YYNGEE. The CDR3 is 13 residues long. The CDR3 here is CASSVGDYNEQFF. CDR3 in DNA: TGTGCCAGCAGCGTAGGGGACTACAATGAGCAGTTCTTC. The full variable domain, completed using reference TRBV9 and TRBJ2-1, is DSGVTQTPKHLITATGQRVTLRCSPRSGDLSVYWYQQSLDQGLQFLIQYYNGEERAKGNILERFSAQQFPDLHSELNLSSLELGDSALYFCASSVGDYNEQFFGPGTRLTVL.

This clonotype was seen many times. As DNA, the CDR3 is TGTGCCAGCAAGGACAATGAGCAGTTCTTC. This translates into CASKDNEQFF. The chain recombines TRBV28 with TRBJ2-1, with unresolved D. The germline CDR1 and CDR2 sequences are MDHEN and SYDVKM. The CDR3 is 10 amino acids. The V end was cut by 7 bases, the J end by 5 bases, with 3 bases between.

This clonotype showed up many times. The chain combines TRBV10-3 with TRBJ1-1; D uncertain. The CDR3 length is 12 residues. V lost 7 bases to trimming and J lost 0 bases, with 6 bases between them. The germline V gene encodes CDR1 ENHRY and CDR2 SYGVKD. The CDR3 sequence: CAIKGMNTEAFF. The CDR3 bases are TGTGCCATCAAGGGCATGAACACTGAAGCTTTCTTT.

This clonotype occurred many times. The V and J genes are TRBV5-1 and TRBJ1-4; possibly TRBD1 for D (5 bases). The V gene's germline CDR1 is SGHRS and CDR2 YFSETQ. The V gene lost 4 bases and the J gene lost 1 base, with 11 bases spanning the gap. The CDR3 has 15 residues. CDR3 amino acids: CASSPGRGTNEKLFF. In DNA form, the CDR3 reads TGCGCCAGCAGCCCGGGGAGGGGAACTAATGAAAAACTGTTTTTT.

This clonotype was observed at least ten times. This chain connects TRBV6-2 or TRBV6-3 to TRBJ2-6; 8 bases fit TRBD1. From germline, CDR1 is MNHEY and CDR2 SVGEGT. CDR3 length: 19 amino acids. V lost 0 bases and J lost 2; bases outside the gene matches: 9. This CDR3 is CASSYSGWQGAPGANVLTF. CDR3 DNA: TGTGCCAGCAGTTACTCAGGATGGCAGGGGGCGCCTGGGGCCAACGTCCTGACTTTC.

This clonotype occurred many times. The chain has TRBV29-1 and TRBJ2-7; 8 bases fit TRBD2. Germline V gene lookup returns CDR1 SQVTM and CDR2 ANQGSEA. The junction had 1 base not matched to a gene; V was cut back by 1 base and J by 2 bases. The CDR3 loop spans 13 amino acids. The CDR3 spells CSVEGSGTYEQYF. The DNA of the CDR3 is TGCAGCGTTGAAGGTAGCGGGACCTACGAGCAGTACTTC.

In its sample, this clonotype was seen many times. The chain is built from TRBV6-2 or TRBV6-3 and TRBJ2-7, with D perhaps assigned TRBD1 or TRBD2 (5 bases each). Trimming took 8 bases from V and 5 from J, leaving 19 bases between them. The CDR3 covers 14 residues. Looked up from germline, CDR1 is MNHEY and CDR2 is SVGEGT. This CDR3 is CASANRDPGDEQYF. The CDR3 coding sequence is TGTGCCAGCGCTAACCGGGACCCCGGGGACGAGCAGTACTTC.

The chain carries TRBV29-1 and TRBJ2-7; 10 nucleotides align to TRBD1. Germline CDR1 is SQVTM and CDR2 is ANQGSEA. The CDR3 sequence is 12 residues long. With 3 bases clipped from V and 4 bases from J, the junction kept 0 bases outside the gene matches. Here the CDR3 reads CSVEGQGYEQYF. In DNA form, the CDR3 reads TGCAGCGTTGAGGGACAGGGGTACGAGCAGTACTTC.

Concerning this clonotype: This probably arose from a read error, given a far larger clone one base away. The genes are TRBV28 and TRBJ1-6; D gene uncertain. The CDR3 spans 14 residues. Germline assignment: CDR1 MDHEN and CDR2 SYDVKM. This chain's CDR3 is CASSFTLYNSPLHF. CDR3 bases: TGTGCCAGCAGTTTTACCCTCTATAACTCACCCCTCCACTTT. Combining the CDR3 with reference TRBV28 and TRBJ1-6 gives the whole variable domain DVKVTQSSRYLVKRTGEKVFLECVQDMDHENMFWYRQDPGLGLRLIYFSYDVKMKEKGDIPEGYSVSREKKERFSLILESASTNQTSMYLCASSFTLYNSPLHFGNGTRLTVT.

Of note for this clonotype: A much larger clone is a single base away; this may be a read error. The chain joins TRBV28 to TRBJ2-3; D is perhaps TRBD2 (6 bases). This CDR3 comprises 15 residues. The ends were cut back, 4 bases at V and 5 bases at J, with 16 bases in the middle. Germline CDR1 and CDR2: MDHEN and SYDVKM. In nucleotides, the CDR3 is TGTGCCAGCAGTTCCCCTGGACGGGGGAAAGATACGCAGTATTTT. It encodes CASSSPGRGKDTQYF. The full variable domain, with the rest looked up from reference TRBV28 and TRBJ2-3, is DVKVTQSSRYLVKRTGEKVFLECVQDMDHENMFWYRQDPGLGLRLIYFSYDVKMKEKGDIPEGYSVSREKKERFSLILESASTNQTSMYLCASSSPGRGKDTQYFGPGTRLTVL.

This clonotype was found a few times. The rearrangement uses TRBV5-1 and TRBJ1-1, with D unresolved. Germline V gives CDR1 SGHRS, CDR2 YFSETQ. The CDR3 length is 16 residues. Trimming pared 4 bases from V and 0 bases from J, leaving 16 bases between. CDR3 nucleotides: TGCGCCAGCAGCATTACCCAAGGATTTATGAACACTGAAGCTTTCTTT. Its translation: CASSITQGFMNTEAFF.

The chain joins TRBV12-3 or TRBV12-4 to TRBJ2-7, with 7 bases identical to TRBD1. CDR3 length: 15 amino acids. V was pared by 5 bases and J by 2 bases, with 9 bases of the junction left unmatched. This CDR3 reads CASSPDRDGPYEQYF. The CDR3 nucleotides read TGTGCCAGCAGTCCCGACAGGGACGGCCCCTACGAGCAGTACTTC.

In its sample, this clonotype was seen many times. The V and J genes are TRBV30 and TRBJ2-4; D call uncertain. The CDR3 covers 14 residues. V was cut by 3 bases and J by 0 bases, with 9 bases left in between. Germline CDR1 and CDR2: GTSNPN and SVGIG (reference sequence). The CDR3 spells CAWSPMLAKNIQYF. As DNA, the CDR3 is TGTGCCTGGAGCCCGATGTTAGCCAAAAACATTCAGTACTTC.

This clonotype appeared many times. This chain connects TRBV29-1 to TRBJ2-3, with 8 bases fitting TRBD2. V lost 1 base and J lost 5; bases outside the gene matches: 5. Germline V CDR1 and CDR2: SQVTM, ANQGSEA. The CDR3 contains 14 residues. CDR3 sequence: CSVEAGGPGDTQYF. The DNA for the CDR3 is TGCAGCGTTGAAGCGGGAGGGCCTGGAGATACGCAGTATTTT.